These 23 T cell receptor beta chains originate from one sample sequenced in a study of human T cells and chemical hapten exposure. Time point specified: pre-sensitization, week 0. Treatment noted: therapeutic diphenylcyclopropenone sensitization with weekly scalp DPC. TCRdb reprocessed the RACE reads via MiXCR and lists one record per CDR3 protein. Among 190,000 or so distinct CDR3 sequences, roughly 30% were seen once, and the ten largest hold less than 3.5%. Here the sequenced sample was whole blood, taken in connection with sensitization to the hapten diphenylcyclopropenone (DPC). Receptors were obtained from a woman in her thirties with alopecia areata. Some clones in this sample may be carry-over from other donors' samples.

This chain's CDR3 is CASSSGVDTQYF. CDR3 DNA: TGTGCCAGCAGCTCAGGGGTTGATACGCAGTATTTT. The gene calls are TRBV5-4 and TRBJ2-3, with D perhaps matching TRBD1 (6 bases). The V end lost 3 bases, the J end lost 6 bases, and 8 bases lay between the germline ends. Germline V gene sequence: CDR1 SGHNT, CDR2 YYREEE (reference sequence). The CDR3 covers 12 residues. Combining the CDR3 with reference TRBV5-4 and TRBJ2-3 gives the whole variable domain ETGVTQSPTHLIKTRGQQVTLRCSSQSGHNTVSWYQQALGQGPQFIFQYYREEENGRGNFPPRFSGLQFPNYSSELNVNALELDDSALYLCASSSGVDTQYFGPGTRLTVL.

This clonotype was seen a few times. This chain links TRBV7-2 with TRBJ1-4, with D hard to call. Per germline, CDR1 SGHTA and CDR2 FQGNSA. V was clipped by 5 bases and J by 8 bases, with 15 bases between them. The CDR3 is 14 amino acids. CDR3 residues: CASSPRTAEEKLFF. The CDR3, as DNA: TGTGCCAGCAGCCCGAGGACCGCGGAAGAAAAACTGTTTTTT.

The V call is TRBV6-5, the J call TRBJ2-2, with a tentative D call TRBD1 (6 bases). Per the germline V gene, CDR1 is MNHEY and CDR2 is SVGAGI. Trimming shortened V by 5 bases and J by 8 bases, and 24 bases separated the two germline ends. The CDR3 has 17 amino acids. As DNA, the CDR3 is TGTGCCAGCAGTCGAGCCCCCCCACAGGGCGTGGGAGGGGAGCTGTTTTTT. Protein: CASSRAPPQGVGGELFF.

The V and J genes are TRBV5-4 and TRBJ2-7; TRBD1 might be the D (7 bases). The length of the CDR3 is 16 residues. In germline, CDR1 is SGHNT, CDR2 YYREEE (reference sequence). V lost 5 bases and J 0 bases, leaving 18 bases between the germline ends. CDR3 sequence (DNA): TGTGCCAGCAGTTCCCGAGCAGGGGGGAGCTCCTACGAGCAGTACTTC. Translated: CASSSRAGGSSYEQYF.

The chain has TRBV25-1 and TRBJ2-1; D is ambiguous. Germline loops: CDR1 MGHDK, CDR2 SYGVNS. Trimming pared 4 bases from V and 9 bases from J, leaving 7 bases between. The CDR3 spans 11 residues. The CDR3 coding sequence is TGTGCCAGCAGTGGGACGGTTGAGCAGTTCTTC. It codes for CASSGTVEQFF.

In its sample, this clonotype was seen many times. V gene TRBV28 combines with J gene TRBJ1-2; D gene ambiguous. CDR3 length: 11 residues. V lost 6 bases and J lost 1, with 3 bases in between. From germline, CDR1 is MDHEN and CDR2 SYDVKM. CDR3 coding DNA: TGTGCCAGCAGGTATAACTATGGCTACACCTTC. Translation gives CASRYNYGYTF.

Notes on this clonotype: Germline is not matched at one junction end, which may reflect a read error. The chain uses TRBV11-2 and TRBJ1-6, with TRBD1 matching 7 bases. Germline assignment: CDR1 SGHAT and CDR2 FQNNGV. The CDR3 is made up of 13 amino acids. The CDR3 DNA follows: TGTGGCAGCAGCCCCCGGACAGGTTCACCCCTCCACTTT. It yields the protein CGSSPRTGSPLHF.

This rearrangement joins TRBV20-1 to TRBJ2-1; the D gene is possibly TRBD2 (6 bases). This CDR3 region has 14 residues. Trimming left V 7 bases short and J 0 bases short, with 13 bases between. Germline V lookup: CDR1 DFQATT, CDR2 SNEGSKA (reference sequence). The DNA of the CDR3 is TGCAGTGTGGTATCGGGGGACTCCTACAATGAGCAGTTCTTC. Translating gives CSVVSGDSYNEQFF.

The V call is TRBV7-6, the J call TRBJ2-7, with a tentative D call TRBD1 (6 bases). The CDR3 spans 14 residues. Trimming removed 5 bases from V and 3 bases from J, with 14 bases in between. Germline CDR1 and CDR2: SGHVS and FNYEAQ. CDR3: CASSPRTEGYEQYF. The CDR3 DNA sequence: TGTGCCAGCAGCCCGCGGACAGAAGGCTACGAGCAGTACTTC.

V gene TRBV11-2 combines with J gene TRBJ2-4, with 9 bases matching TRBD2. The J segment lost 8 bases and the V segment lost 7 bases, leaving 6 bases of the junction unmatched. Germline V gene data show CDR1 as SGHAT and CDR2 as FQNNGV. This CDR3 is 13 amino acids long. The DNA for the CDR3 is TGTGCCAGCACCCCCGGCGGGGGGGACATTCAGTACTTC. Its protein is CASTPGGGDIQYF.

The table lists this clonotype with many counts. The chain has TRBV6-2 or TRBV6-3 and TRBJ2-4; TRBD2 is a possible D gene (6 bases). The CDR3 length is 13 residues. Germline CDR1 is MNHEY and CDR2 is SVGEGT. Between the trimmed V and J ends, which lost 8 bases and 7 bases, there was a span of 15 bases. The CDR3 DNA is TGTGCCAGCCGCCGTCGGGGGTCTAACATTCAGTACTTC. Protein sequence: CASRRRGSNIQYF.

V and J are TRBV28 and TRBJ2-5; D is unclear. The length of the CDR3 is 13 residues. Trimming took off 7 bases at V and 0 bases at J, with 9 bases between the two ends. Germline V lookup: CDR1 MDHEN, CDR2 SYDVKM. DNA of the CDR3: TGTGCCAGCAACGGCGGTAACCAAGAGACCCAGTACTTC. Translating it yields CASNGGNQETQYF. Using reference TRBV28 and TRBJ2-5 for the parts outside the CDR3, the full variable domain is DVKVTQSSRYLVKRTGEKVFLECVQDMDHENMFWYRQDPGLGLRLIYFSYDVKMKEKGDIPEGYSVSREKKERFSLILESASTNQTSMYLCASNGGNQETQYFGPGTRLLVL.

The CDR3 nucleotides read TGTGCCAGCAGCCTTGGTGGACAGGGCAGAGATACGCAGTATTTT. Protein product: CASSLGGQGRDTQYF. The chain employs TRBV28 and TRBJ2-3; TRBD1 agrees at 8 bases. J gave up 5 bases and V 6 bases, and 10 bases lay outside the gene matches. Germline CDR1 MDHEN, CDR2 SYDVKM. This CDR3 is 15 amino acids long.

Concerning this clonotype: This sequence may be a read error, since a much larger clone differs from it by one base. The genes are TRBV24-1 and TRBJ1-2; weak D call: TRBD1 (6 bases). Germline CDR1 KGHDR, CDR2 SFDVKD. The CDR3 has 13 residues. The chain's CDR3 is CATGDGTNYGYTF. As DNA, the CDR3 is TGTGCCACCGGTGACGGGACAAACTATGGCTACACCTTC.

This clonotype has more than one count but fewer than ten. CDR3 loop: CATRQGYGYTF. The CDR3 DNA reads TGTGCCACCCGACAGGGCTATGGCTACACCTTC. The chain combines TRBV7-2 with TRBJ1-2; 7 positions agree with TRBD1. In germline, CDR1 is SGHTA, CDR2 FQGNSA. The ends lost 10 bases at V and 4 bases at J; junction bases unmatched: 3. The CDR3 extends over 11 amino acids.

This clonotype was detected many times. V and J are TRBV29-1 and TRBJ1-5; 7 bases align to TRBD1. The CDR3 has 13 amino acids. Germline trimming cut 7 bases from V and 3 bases from J; bases unmatched to any gene: 6. Germline V gene data show CDR1 as SQVTM and CDR2 as ANQGSEA. The CDR3 nucleotides are TGCAGCGCCGTTACAGGGGTCAATCAGCCCCAGCATTTT. Protein: CSAVTGVNQPQHF.

This clonotype occurred a few times. The chain employs TRBV14 and TRBJ2-3; D gene ambiguous. The V and J ends lost 0 bases and 3 bases respectively, with 19 bases between them. The CDR3 consists of 18 residues. Germline loops: CDR1 SGHDN, CDR2 FVKESK. CDR3 sequence: CASSQDPGQTRTTDTQYF. The CDR3, as DNA: TGTGCCAGCAGCCAAGACCCTGGCCAGACACGAACAACAGATACGCAGTATTTT.

The chain couples TRBV11-3 to TRBJ1-1, with 7 bases that match TRBD1. The trim removed 2 bases at V and 4 bases at J, leaving 7 bases unmatched. CDR3 length: 15 amino acids. Germline V gene sequence: CDR1 SGHNT, CDR2 YENEEA. CDR3 nucleotides: TGTGCCAGCAGCTTAAAGGGGGCAGGGGGCACTGAAGCTTTCTTT. It translates to CASSLKGAGGTEAFF. Supplemented by reference TRBV11-3 and TRBJ1-1, the full variable domain reads EAGVVQSPRYKIIEKKQPVAFWCNPISGHNTLYWYLQNLGQGPELLIRYENEEAVDDSQLPKDRFSAERLKGVDSTLKIQPAELGDSAVYLCASSLKGAGGTEAFFGQGTRLTVV.

The chain recombines TRBV19 with TRBJ2-2; possible D gene TRBD2, 5 bases. This CDR3 has 15 residues. Germline V gene lookup returns CDR1 LNHDA and CDR2 SQIVND (reference sequence). The V end lost 6 bases, the J end lost 6 bases, and 17 bases lay between the germline ends. The CDR3 sequence: CASSSSAGVSGELFF. CDR3 nucleotides: TGTGCCAGTAGCTCCTCGGCGGGTGTCTCCGGGGAGCTGTTTTTT.

The chain is built from TRBV29-1 and TRBJ2-5; D gene uncertain. V shed 4 bases and J shed 0 bases, with 3 bases lying between them. CDR1 SQVTM and CDR2 ANQGSEA come from the germline V gene. The CDR3 runs 11 residues. This CDR3 is CSVAHQETQYF. The CDR3 nucleotides read TGCAGCGTTGCTCACCAAGAGACCCAGTACTTC.

This clonotype was found a few times. The chain couples TRBV12-3 or TRBV12-4 to TRBJ1-4; D gene unclear. The CDR3 contains 14 residues. Trimming removed 5 bases from V and 7 bases from J, with 14 bases in between. CDR3: CASSPSGWREKLFF. DNA of the CDR3: TGTGCCAGCAGTCCCTCGGGTTGGCGTGAAAAACTGTTTTTT.

The V and J genes are TRBV28 and TRBJ1-1; 7 positions match TRBD1. Germline CDR1 reads MDHEN; CDR2 reads SYDVKM. V shed 6 bases and J 4 bases; nucleotides not matched to a gene: 5. This CDR3 is 13 amino acids long. CDR3 amino acids: CASRETGSTEAFF. The CDR3 DNA sequence: TGTGCCAGCAGAGAGACAGGGAGCACTGAAGCTTTCTTT. Full variable domain (rest looked up from reference TRBV28 and TRBJ1-1): DVKVTQSSRYLVKRTGEKVFLECVQDMDHENMFWYRQDPGLGLRLIYFSYDVKMKEKGDIPEGYSVSREKKERFSLILESASTNQTSMYLCASRETGSTEAFFGQGTRLTVV.

The rearrangement links TRBV7-3 to TRBJ2-3; TRBD2 is a possible D gene (5 bases). V lost 3 bases and J lost 4, with 8 bases in between. Germline CDR1 is SGHTA and CDR2 is FQGTGA. This CDR3 comprises 13 residues. The CDR3 is CASSLGASDTQYF. In nucleotides, the CDR3 is TGTGCCAGCAGCTTGGGAGCGTCAGATACGCAGTATTTT. The full variable domain, with the rest looked up from reference TRBV7-3 and TRBJ2-3, is GAGVSQTPSNKVTEKGKYVELRCDPISGHTALYWYRQSLGQGPEFLIYFQGTGAADDSGLPNDRFFAVRPEGSVSTLKIQRTERGDSAVYLCASSLGASDTQYFGPGTRLTVL.